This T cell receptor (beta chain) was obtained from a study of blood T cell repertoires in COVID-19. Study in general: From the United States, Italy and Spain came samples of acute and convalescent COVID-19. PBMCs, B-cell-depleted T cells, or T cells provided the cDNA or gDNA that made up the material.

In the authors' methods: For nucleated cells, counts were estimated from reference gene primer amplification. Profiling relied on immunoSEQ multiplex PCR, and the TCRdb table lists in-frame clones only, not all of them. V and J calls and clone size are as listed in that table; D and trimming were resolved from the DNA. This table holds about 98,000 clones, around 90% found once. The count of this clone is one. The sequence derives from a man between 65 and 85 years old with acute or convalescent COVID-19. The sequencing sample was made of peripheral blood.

CDR3 DNA sequence: TGTGCCAGCAGCAGCGGGACTATCGATACGCAGTATTTT. Translation: CASSSGTIDTQYF. The genes are TRBV7-2 and TRBJ2-3; TRBD2 matches at 7 bases. The CDR3 extends over 13 amino acids. Germline values: CDR1 SGHTA, CDR2 FQGNSA. V was pared by 5 bases and J by 6 bases, with 5 bases of the junction left unmatched.